The sequence of this T cell receptor beta chain was determined in a study of T cells after yellow fever vaccination (dated by TCRdb to between 2019 and 2020). Looking at the study overall: Libraries from fractions with low cell numbers were prepared with the SMART-Seq v4 Ultra Low Input RNA kit. To follow T-cell clones before and after primary and booster YFV17D yellow fever vaccination, bulk TCR alpha and beta repertoires were sequenced over time. Two healthy male donors made up the cohort, one aged 18 to 29 years and the other aged 30 to 40 years. Blood samples were taken at several timepoints before and after primary and secondary immunization, and bulk PBMC replicates and cell subsets were isolated. Results the study describes overall, beyond this receptor: After the booster, most clones that had expanded after primary vaccination were detected again (nearly 98% of CD4 and around 88% of CD8), suggesting broad maintenance of memory. A small fraction of clonotypes showed up in both the CD4 and CD8 compartments, probably as a result of convergent recombination. The secondary T-cell response was weaker than the primary response but faster, peaking on day 5 instead of day 15. The study included only two donors, which limits how far the findings can be generalized. Computational filtering was needed because FACS-sorted repertoires could contain abundant contaminating clonotypes from the bulk population.

The germline V gene encodes CDR1 SGHTA and CDR2 FQGNSA. Trimming leaves V shorter by 3 bases and J shorter by 4 bases, with the junction holding 6 bases beyond the gene matches. Including cysteine and phenylalanine, the CDR3 has 15 amino acids. Just CDR3 DNA is preserved here, 45 bases in frame from base 1. The treatment or condition tag for this specimen amounts to: live attenuated yellow fever vaccine strain. Two biological replicates of bulk PBMCs were collected at each blood-draw timepoint. PBMCs were isolated from peripheral blood using a standard Ficoll-Paque protocol. TriZol was used to extract RNA from bulk PBMCs, from CD4 and CD8 fractions, and from dextramer-positive and dextramer-negative fractions. This clonotype was seen a few times. Its antigen is still unknown. No base quality values were provided; no much bigger clone lies one nucleotide off. The listed sequencing device is Illumina NovaSeq 6000. Synthesis of TCR cDNA relied on 5'RACE template switching, a step that introduced a universal primer site along with unique molecular identifiers. Priming for cDNA synthesis came from both the TCR alpha and TCR beta constant segments. Library amplification involved two PCR steps, and the second step added sample barcodes and sequencing adapters. Sequencing of libraries was done on Illumina HiSeq 2500 (2x100 bp) or NovaSeq (2x150 bp). Regarding the original processing steps: MIGEC handled demultiplexing of reads and collapsing into UMI consensus sequences, while MiXCR performed V(D)J alignment. Vaccine-responding clonotypes were identified with edgeR using replicate PBMC samples, with FDR below 0.01 and a log2 fold change above 5 up to day 15 being required. Bulk clonotypes were assigned CD4 or CD8 identity according to which sequenced CD4 or CD8 repertoire held them at higher abundance. TCRdb ran its own pipeline on the public reads, namely fastp trimming at Q25 and MiXCR clone calling, and kept in-frame beta chains. Each entry is one CDR3 protein sequence, shown with its most common DNA and genes. TCRdb assigned the V and J calls; the authors' analysis was not used. This sample lists a few hundred thousand distinct CDR3 sequences; about 19% were detected once. The ten largest make up over 15% of the sample.

The sequences come from PBMCs, collected before the yellow fever booster vaccination. The chain is assembled from TRBV7-2 and TRBJ2-3; 8 nucleotides in the junction match TRBD2. This clonotype was sampled from a man aged 18 to 30 who received the YFV17D yellow fever vaccine. At the DNA level, the sequence is TGTGCCAGCAGCTTCGGCGGGGGGAACTCAGATACGCAGTATTTT. Its protein is CASSFGGGNSDTQYF.